This T cell receptor beta chain was sequenced during a study of T cell changes during pregnancy in multiple sclerosis. Measured with immunoSEQ multiplex PCR; TCRdb has only the in-frame clones, and not every one. The profile shows approximately 100,000 clones, about 90% of them singletons. This TCR came from a female donor with multiple sclerosis, enrolled in a pregnancy study. The sequences come from peripheral blood, collected before pregnancy.

The CDR3 here is CASSLYILAWNNEQFF. In DNA form, the CDR3 reads TGTGCCAGCAGCTTATATATCCTAGCCTGGAACAATGAGCAGTTCTTC. This chain uses TRBV11-2 with TRBJ2-1, with D possibly matching TRBD2 (5 bases). CDR1 is SGHAT, CDR2 FQNNGV, per germline. The CDR3 consists of 16 residues. V dropped 2 bases and J dropped 5 bases, with 16 bases sitting between them.